Listed below are T cell receptor beta chains from one sample, sequenced in a study of CD8+CD57+ T cells in acquired aplastic anemia. In TCRdb, the reads were re-called with MiXCR into one record per CDR3 protein. The sample has about 210,000 distinct CDR3 sequences; roughly 55% are singletons. Sequencing was done on a sample of sorted CD4+, CD8+, or CD8+CD57+ T cells (not recorded which) from PBMCs. These receptor sequences come from a human donor in good health. Both conserved end residues are part of each CDR3. Fields, in order: clone size, D gene, J gene, V gene, CDR3 DNA, CDR3 protein. A D gene is named only where the DNA matches it firmly. Clone size is shown for a subset of rows, as once, few, many or a class of expanded clone.

clone size: -; D gene: -; J gene: TRBJ1-1; V gene: TRBV7-9; CDR3 DNA: TGTGCCAGCGTCCTGGCCACTGAAGCTTTCTTC; CDR3 protein: CASVLATEAFF
clone size: once; D gene: -; J gene: TRBJ2-7; V gene: TRBV24-1; CDR3 DNA: TGTGCCACCAGTGATTTGAACGACGGTTCAGGGAGGTCAGGCGAGCAGTACTTC; CDR3 protein: CATSDLNDGSGRSGEQYF
clone size: -; D gene: -; J gene: TRBJ2-7; V gene: TRBV5-6; CDR3 DNA: TGTGCCAGCAGCTTATGGGGGCTGGAAGAGCAGTACTTC; CDR3 protein: CASSLWGLEEQYF
clone size: -; D gene: -; J gene: TRBJ2-1; V gene: TRBV19; CDR3 DNA: TGTGCCAGTCTCGGCGGGACCCCCTTCAATGAGCAGTTCTTC; CDR3 protein: CASLGGTPFNEQFF
clone size: few; D gene: -; J gene: TRBJ1-2; V gene: TRBV7-8; CDR3 DNA: TGTGCCAGCAGCCCCTTAGAGGGGGGGGCAGCTGGCTACACCTTC; CDR3 protein: CASSPLEGGAAGYTF
clone size: -; D gene: -; J gene: TRBJ2-7; V gene: TRBV14; CDR3 DNA: TGTGCCAGCAGCCAAGAAGGAGGGGACACAACCTACGAGCAGTACTTC; CDR3 protein: CASSQEGGDTTYEQYF
clone size: -; D gene: TRBD1; J gene: TRBJ1-6; V gene: TRBV10-3; CDR3 DNA: TGTGCCAGCAGGGGACAGGGTGGTAATTCACCCCTCCACTTT; CDR3 protein: CASRGQGGNSPLHF
clone size: -; D gene: -; J gene: TRBJ1-6; V gene: TRBV14; CDR3 DNA: TGTGCCAGCAGCCAGCGACTCCATAATTCACCCCTCCACTTT; CDR3 protein: CASSQRLHNSPLHF
clone size: -; D gene: -; J gene: TRBJ2-1; V gene: TRBV7-2; CDR3 DNA: TGTGCCAGCACCGTTCAAGGGGCGGGGGCCCCCTACAATGAGCAGTTCTTC; CDR3 protein: CASTVQGAGAPYNEQFF
clone size: -; D gene: -; J gene: TRBJ2-7; V gene: TRBV19; CDR3 DNA: TGTGCCAGTAGTAGGGTGGCTGGTCTCCGATACGAGCAGTACTTC; CDR3 protein: CASSRVAGLRYEQYF
clone size: -; D gene: -; J gene: TRBJ2-6; V gene: TRBV5-1; CDR3 DNA: TGCGCCAGCAGCTTACTTGGCTCTGGGGCCAACGTCCTGACTTTC; CDR3 protein: CASSLLGSGANVLTF
clone size: -; D gene: -; J gene: TRBJ1-6; V gene: TRBV14; CDR3 DNA: TGTGCCAGCAGCCAAGAAACAGGAAATTCACCCCTCCACTTT; CDR3 protein: CASSQETGNSPLHF
clone size: -; D gene: -; J gene: TRBJ2-2; V gene: TRBV25-1; CDR3 DNA: TGTGCCAGCAGTGGGGGGACACGAAGCTACACCGGGGAGCTGTTTTTT; CDR3 protein: CASSGGTRSYTGELFF
clone size: many; D gene: -; J gene: TRBJ1-2; V gene: TRBV28; CDR3 DNA: TGTGCCAGCATCATGGAGGGGCAGGGATTTGGCTACACCTTC; CDR3 protein: CASIMEGQGFGYTF
clone size: -; D gene: TRBD2; J gene: TRBJ2-7; V gene: TRBV7-8; CDR3 DNA: TGTGCCAGCAGCTTTGCGGGAAGGACTAGCGGGGTCTACGAGCAGTACTTC; CDR3 protein: CASSFAGRTSGVYEQYF
clone size: many; D gene: -; J gene: TRBJ1-5; V gene: TRBV25-1; CDR3 DNA: TGTGCCAGCGGCAACAATCAGCCCCAGCATTTT; CDR3 protein: CASGNNQPQHF
clone size: -; D gene: -; J gene: TRBJ2-5; V gene: TRBV5-1; CDR3 DNA: TGCGCCAGCAGCTGGGAGGACGGGGACGGGGAGACCCAGTACTTC; CDR3 protein: CASSWEDGDGETQYF
clone size: many; D gene: -; J gene: TRBJ2-7; V gene: TRBV4-1; CDR3 DNA: TGCGCCAGCAGCCAAGAGTGGGCAGGGAGGATATACGAGCAGTACTTC; CDR3 protein: CASSQEWAGRIYEQYF
clone size: -; D gene: -; J gene: TRBJ1-1; V gene: TRBV5-1; CDR3 DNA: TGCGCCAGCAGCTTCAACGTCGGCGGGTCCGGAACTGAAGCTTTCTTT; CDR3 protein: CASSFNVGGSGTEAFF
clone size: -; D gene: TRBD1; J gene: TRBJ2-7; V gene: TRBV7-9; CDR3 DNA: TGTGCCAGCAGCTTAGCGCTAGGGGACAGCTACGAGCAGTACTTC; CDR3 protein: CASSLALGDSYEQYF